This T cell receptor (beta chain) was recorded in a study of blood T cells in healthy people across ages. Study-level results: While age rose, TCR beta diversity per million T cells dropped in a roughly linear way.

CDR1 and CDR2 from the germline V gene are SGHDT and YYEEEE. The CDR3 has 16 residues. V gave up 5 bases and J gave up 0 bases, with 16 bases separating them. Details on this clonotype: The antigen remains undetermined.

The use of a sample-barcoded 5' primer and a J-beta primer mix characterized a second PCR of about 6 to 11 cycles. TCRdb reprocessed the 5' RACE reads via MiXCR and lists one record per CDR3 protein. The sample includes fewer than 1.5 million distinct CDR3 sequences, roughly 40% of them seen just once. This TCR was sampled from a woman aged 18-29 years in good health. Material for sequencing was blood. The gene calls are TRBV5-6 and TRBJ2-3; D might be TRBD2 (6 bases). Here the CDR3 reads CASRPSLASSTDTQYF. For the CDR3, the DNA is TGTGCCAGCAGACCATCTCTAGCGTCTAGCACAGATACGCAGTATTTT.